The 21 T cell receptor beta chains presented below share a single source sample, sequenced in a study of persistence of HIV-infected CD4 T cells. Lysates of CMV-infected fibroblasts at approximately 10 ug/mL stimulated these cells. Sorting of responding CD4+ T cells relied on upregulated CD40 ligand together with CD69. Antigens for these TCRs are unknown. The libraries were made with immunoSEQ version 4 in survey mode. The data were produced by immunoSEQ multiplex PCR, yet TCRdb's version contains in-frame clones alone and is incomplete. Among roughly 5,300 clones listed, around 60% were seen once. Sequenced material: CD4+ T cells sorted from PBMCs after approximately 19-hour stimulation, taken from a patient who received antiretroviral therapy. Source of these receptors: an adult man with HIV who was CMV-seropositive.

CDR3 coding DNA: TGTGCTTCTCAGAGGGTAGCGGGGTCCCACGAGCAGTACTTC. It encodes CASQRVAGSHEQYF. V and J are TRBV19 and TRBJ2-7; 8 nucleotides agree with TRBD2. This CDR3 is built from 14 residues. Germline-derived CDR1 and CDR2 are LNHDA and SQIVND (reference sequence).

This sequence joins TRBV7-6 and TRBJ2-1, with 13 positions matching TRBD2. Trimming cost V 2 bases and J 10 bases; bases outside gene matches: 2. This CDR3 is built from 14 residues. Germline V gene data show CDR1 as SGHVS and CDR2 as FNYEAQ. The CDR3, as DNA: TGTGCCAGCAGCTTACAGACTAGCGGGGGGGAGCAGTTCTTC. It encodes CASSLQTSGGEQFF.

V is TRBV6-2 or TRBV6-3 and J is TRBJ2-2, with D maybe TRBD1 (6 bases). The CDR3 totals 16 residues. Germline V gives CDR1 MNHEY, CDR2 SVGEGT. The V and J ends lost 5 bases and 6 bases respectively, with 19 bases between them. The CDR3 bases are TGTGCCAGCAGTACCCCCGGGACAAGCGTGGCCGGGGAGCTGTTTTTT. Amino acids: CASSTPGTSVAGELFF.

The CDR3 loop is CASSPDRVSYEQYF. CDR3 nucleotide sequence: TGTGCCAGCAGCCCGGACAGGGTCTCCTACGAGCAGTACTTC. The chain carries TRBV6-5 and TRBJ2-7, with TRBD1 identical over 8 bases. CDR3 length: 14 residues. Unmatched junction bases numbered 4, after V lost 6 bases and J lost 0 bases. Germline V lookup: CDR1 MNHEY, CDR2 SVGAGI.

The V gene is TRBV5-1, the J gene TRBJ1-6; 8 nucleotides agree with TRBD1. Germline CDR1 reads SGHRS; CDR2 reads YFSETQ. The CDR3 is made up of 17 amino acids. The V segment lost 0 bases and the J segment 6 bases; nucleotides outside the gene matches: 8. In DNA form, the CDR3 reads TGCGCCAGCAGCTTGGCTCCGGGACAGGCTCTTAATTCACCCCTCCACTTT. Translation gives CASSLAPGQALNSPLHF. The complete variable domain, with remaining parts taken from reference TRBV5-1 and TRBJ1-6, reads KAGVTQTPRYLIKTRGQQVTLSCSPISGHRSVSWYQQTPGQGLQFLFEYFSETQRNKGNFPGRFSGRQFSNSRSEMNVSTLELGDSALYLCASSLAPGQALNSPLHFGNGTRLTVT.

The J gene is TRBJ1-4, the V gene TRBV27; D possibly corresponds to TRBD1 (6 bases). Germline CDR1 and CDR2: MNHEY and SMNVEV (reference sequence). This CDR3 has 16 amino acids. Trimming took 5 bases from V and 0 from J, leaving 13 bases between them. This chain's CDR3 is CASSKRRTATNEKLFF. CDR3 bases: TGTGCCAGCAGTAAACGACGGACAGCAACTAATGAAAAACTGTTTTTT. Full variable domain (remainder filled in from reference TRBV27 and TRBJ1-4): EAQVTQNPRYLITVTGKKLTVTCSQNMNHEYMSWYRQDPGLGLRQIYYSMNVEVTDKGDVPEGYKVSRKEKRNFPLILESPSPNQTSLYFCASSKRRTATNEKLFFGSGTQLSVL.

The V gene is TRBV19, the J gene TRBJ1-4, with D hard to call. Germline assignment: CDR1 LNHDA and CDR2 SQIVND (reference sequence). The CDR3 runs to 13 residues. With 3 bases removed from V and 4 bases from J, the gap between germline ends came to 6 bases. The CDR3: CASSIRRNEKLFF. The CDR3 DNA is TGTGCCAGTAGTATCCGGCGTAATGAAAAACTGTTTTTT.

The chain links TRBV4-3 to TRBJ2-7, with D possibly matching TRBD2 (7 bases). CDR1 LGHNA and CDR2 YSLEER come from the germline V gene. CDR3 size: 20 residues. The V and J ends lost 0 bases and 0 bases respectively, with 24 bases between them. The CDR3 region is CASSQESGAGAPLSSYEQYF. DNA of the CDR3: TGCGCCAGCAGCCAAGAATCAGGGGCGGGAGCGCCTTTAAGCTCCTACGAGCAGTACTTC.

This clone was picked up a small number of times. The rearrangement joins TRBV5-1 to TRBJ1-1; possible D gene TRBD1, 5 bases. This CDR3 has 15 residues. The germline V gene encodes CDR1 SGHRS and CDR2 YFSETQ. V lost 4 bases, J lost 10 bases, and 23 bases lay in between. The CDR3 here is CASSPNGDQGLGAFF. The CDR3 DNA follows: TGCGCCAGCAGCCCGAATGGGGACCAGGGATTAGGAGCTTTCTTT.

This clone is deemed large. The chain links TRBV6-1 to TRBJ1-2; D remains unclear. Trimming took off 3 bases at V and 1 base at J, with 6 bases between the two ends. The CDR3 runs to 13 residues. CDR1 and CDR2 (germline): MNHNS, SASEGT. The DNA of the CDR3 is TGTGCCAGCAGTGAGCGGTTTAACTATGGCTACACCTTC. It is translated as CASSERFNYGYTF.

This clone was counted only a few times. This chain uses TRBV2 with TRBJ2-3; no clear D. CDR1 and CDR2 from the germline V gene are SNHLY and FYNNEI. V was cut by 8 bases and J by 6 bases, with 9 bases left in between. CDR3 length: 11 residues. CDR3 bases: TGTGCCAGCCTGGATTTGGATACGCAGTATTTT. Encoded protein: CASLDLDTQYF.

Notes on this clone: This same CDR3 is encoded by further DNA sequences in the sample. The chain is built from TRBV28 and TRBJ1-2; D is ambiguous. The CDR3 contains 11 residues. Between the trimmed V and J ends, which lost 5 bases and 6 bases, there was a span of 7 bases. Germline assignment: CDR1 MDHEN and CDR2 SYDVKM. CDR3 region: CASSPSHGYTF. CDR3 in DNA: TGTGCCAGCAGTCCCAGCCATGGCTACACCTTC.

CDR3 protein: CSVDGGWDYGYTF. CDR3 DNA sequence: TGCAGCGTTGATGGGGGCTGGGACTATGGCTACACCTTC. V and J are TRBV29-1 and TRBJ1-2, with D perhaps TRBD1 (6 bases). V lost 3 bases and J lost 3, with 11 bases in between. Germline values: CDR1 SQVTM, CDR2 ANQGSEA. This CDR3 comprises 13 residues.

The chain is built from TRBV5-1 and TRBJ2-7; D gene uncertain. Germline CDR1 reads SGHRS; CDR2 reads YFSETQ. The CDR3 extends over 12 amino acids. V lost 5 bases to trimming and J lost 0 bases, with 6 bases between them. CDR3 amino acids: CASRANSYEQYF. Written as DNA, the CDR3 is TGCGCCAGCAGAGCGAACTCCTACGAGCAGTACTTC.

In DNA form, the CDR3 reads TGTGCCAGCAGTCGCCGGGACAGATCTTATGGCTACACCTTC. This gives the protein CASSRRDRSYGYTF. This chain links TRBV7-9 with TRBJ1-2; 7 bases fit TRBD1. Per the germline V gene, CDR1 is SEHNR and CDR2 is FQNEAQ (reference sequence). V lost 6 bases to trimming and J lost 5 bases; unmatched junction nucleotides: 9. The CDR3 is made up of 14 amino acids.

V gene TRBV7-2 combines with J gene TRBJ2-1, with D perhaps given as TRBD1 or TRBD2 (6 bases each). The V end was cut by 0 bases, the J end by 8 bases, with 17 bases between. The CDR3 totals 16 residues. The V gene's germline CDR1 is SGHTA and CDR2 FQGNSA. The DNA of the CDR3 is TGTGCCAGCAGCTTAGCGGGGGGCAGGGTTATATATGAGCAGTTCTTC. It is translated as CASSLAGGRVIYEQFF. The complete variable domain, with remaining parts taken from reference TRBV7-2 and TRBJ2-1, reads GAGVSQSPSNKVTEKGKDVELRCDPISGHTALYWYRQSLGQGLEFLIYFQGNSAPDKSGLPSDRFSAERTGGSVSTLTIQRTQQEDSAVYLCASSLAGGRVIYEQFFGPGTRLTVL.

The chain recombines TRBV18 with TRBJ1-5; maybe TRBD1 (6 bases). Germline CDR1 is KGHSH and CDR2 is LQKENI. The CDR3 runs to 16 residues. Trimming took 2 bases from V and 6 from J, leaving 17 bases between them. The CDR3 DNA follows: TGTGCCAGCTCACCAGGAGGGGGAGGGAAGACTCAGCCCCAGCATTTT. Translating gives CASSPGGGGKTQPQHF.

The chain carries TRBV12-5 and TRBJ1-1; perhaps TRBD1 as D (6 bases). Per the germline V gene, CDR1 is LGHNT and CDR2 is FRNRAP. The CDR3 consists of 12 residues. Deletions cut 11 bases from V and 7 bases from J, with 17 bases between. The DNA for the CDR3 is TGTGCTGGGCAGAGAGGGGGGGGTGAAGCTTTCTTT. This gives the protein CAGQRGGGEAFF.

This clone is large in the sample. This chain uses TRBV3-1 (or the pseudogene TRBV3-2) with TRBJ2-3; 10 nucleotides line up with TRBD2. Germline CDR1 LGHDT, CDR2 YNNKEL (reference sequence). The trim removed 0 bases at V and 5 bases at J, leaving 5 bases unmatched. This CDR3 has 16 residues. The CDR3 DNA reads TGTGCCAGCAGCCAAGAGCGGATAGCGGGGGGAGATACGCAGTATTTT. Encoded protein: CASSQERIAGGDTQYF.

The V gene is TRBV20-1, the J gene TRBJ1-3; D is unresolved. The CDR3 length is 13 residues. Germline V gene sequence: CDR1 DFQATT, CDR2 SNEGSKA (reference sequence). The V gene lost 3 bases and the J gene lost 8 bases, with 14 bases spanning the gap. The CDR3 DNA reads TGCAGTGCTAGTAAAGGAAAGGCTGACACCATATATTTT. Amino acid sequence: CSASKGKADTIYF.

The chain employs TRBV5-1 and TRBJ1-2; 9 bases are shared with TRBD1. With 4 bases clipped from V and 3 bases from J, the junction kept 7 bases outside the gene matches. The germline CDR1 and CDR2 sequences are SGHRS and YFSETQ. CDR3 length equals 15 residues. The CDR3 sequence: CASSPRTGDYYGYTF. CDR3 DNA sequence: TGCGCCAGCAGCCCCAGGACAGGGGACTACTATGGCTACACCTTC.